Sequencing of this T cell receptor (beta chain) was carried out in a study of regulatory T cells in long-lasting Graves disease. Study results and limitations: New patients shared fewer public clonotypes (around 970) than persistent patients did (2,741).

This clonotype has ten or more counts. As yet, its antigen is unknown. Germline V lookup: CDR1 DFQATT, CDR2 SNEGSKA (reference sequence). This CDR3 spans 14 amino acids. Trimming left V 2 bases short and J 0 bases short, with 11 bases between. Time point here: persistent/refractory GD, antithyroid drugs over 5 years with positive TRAb. From RNA extracted from PBMCs, the TCR library was made. Arm-PCR of CDR3 regions with iRepertoire HTBI primers generated TCR beta libraries. TCRdb used MiXCR to reprocess the multiplex PCR reads, holding one entry per CDR3 protein. The table lists fewer than 600,000 distinct CDR3 sequences, 20% to 25% of them singletons, with about an eighth in the top ten.

This specimen was peripheral blood mononuclear cells (PBMCs), taken when the disease was refractory, from a patient treated with antithyroid drugs. The source of this sequence is a female donor with Graves disease. The chain couples TRBV20-1 to TRBJ2-7, with unresolved D. The CDR3: CSARRTSSSYEQYF. The DNA of the CDR3 is TGCAGTGCTAGACGGACGTCGAGCTCCTACGAGCAGTACTTC.